This T cell receptor beta chain came from a study of T cells in Graves' hyperthyroidism and ophthalmopathy. After removal of 2 bases from V and 2 bases from J, the junction contained 7 bases not matched to a gene. The CDR3 runs to 16 residues. Germline V CDR1 and CDR2: SGDLS, YYNGEE. This clonotype was seen a handful of times. Researchers amplified the TCR beta CDR3 regions from RNA transcripts. When the TCR CDR3 underwent first-round RT-PCR, the HTBI primer set was used. TCRdb processed the multiplex PCR reads anew with MiXCR; each CDR3 protein has one entry. The data show 690,000 or so distinct CDR3 sequences, about 17% seen once. Blood dates from first hyperthyroidism diagnosis, before any ophthalmopathy symptoms.

This sequence originates from a woman aged 45 to 65 with Graves' hyperthyroidism that later progressed to Graves' ophthalmopathy. The sequencing sample was made of blood. The chain uses TRBV9 and TRBJ1-2; 9 nucleotides match TRBD1. CDR3 sequence (DNA): TGTGCCAGCAGCGTGGACCGACAGGGGGTAAACTATGGCTACACCTTC. Translating gives CASSVDRQGVNYGYTF. The full variable domain, in which reference TRBV9 and TRBJ1-2 provide the parts outside the CDR3, is DSGVTQTPKHLITATGQRVTLRCSPRSGDLSVYWYQQSLDQGLQFLIQYYNGEERAKGNILERFSAQQFPDLHSELNLSSLELGDSALYFCASSVDRQGVNYGYTFGSGTRLTVV.